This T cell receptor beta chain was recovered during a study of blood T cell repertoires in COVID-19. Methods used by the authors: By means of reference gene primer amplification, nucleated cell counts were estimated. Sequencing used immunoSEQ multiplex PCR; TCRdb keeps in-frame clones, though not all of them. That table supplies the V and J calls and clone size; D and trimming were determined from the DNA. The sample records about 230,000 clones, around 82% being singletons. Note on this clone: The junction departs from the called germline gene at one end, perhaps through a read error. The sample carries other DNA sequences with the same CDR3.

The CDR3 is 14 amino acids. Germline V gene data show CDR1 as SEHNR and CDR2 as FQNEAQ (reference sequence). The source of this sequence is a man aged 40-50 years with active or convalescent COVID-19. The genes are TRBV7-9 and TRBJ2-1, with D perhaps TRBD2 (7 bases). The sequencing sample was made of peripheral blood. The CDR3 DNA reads TGCGCCAGCAGCCGCGGGGGCGAAATCAATGAGCAGTTCTTC. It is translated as CASSRGGEINEQFF.